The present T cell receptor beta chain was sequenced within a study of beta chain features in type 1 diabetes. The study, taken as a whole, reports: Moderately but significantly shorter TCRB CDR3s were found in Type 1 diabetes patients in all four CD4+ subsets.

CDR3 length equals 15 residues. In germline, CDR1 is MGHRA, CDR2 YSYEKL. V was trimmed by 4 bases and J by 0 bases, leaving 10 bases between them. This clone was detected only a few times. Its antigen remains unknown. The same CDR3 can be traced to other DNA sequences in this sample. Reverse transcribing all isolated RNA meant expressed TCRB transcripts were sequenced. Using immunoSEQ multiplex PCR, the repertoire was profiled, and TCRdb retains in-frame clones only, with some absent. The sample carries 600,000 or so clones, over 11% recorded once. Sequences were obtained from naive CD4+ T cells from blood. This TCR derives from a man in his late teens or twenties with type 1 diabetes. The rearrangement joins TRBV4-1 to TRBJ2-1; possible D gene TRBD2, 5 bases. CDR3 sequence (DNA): TGCGCCAGCAGCCTTCTAGGGAGCTCCTACAATGAGCAGTTCTTC. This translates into CASSLLGSSYNEQFF.